Given below is one TCR beta chain in context. Only in-frame clones appear in the TCRdb table, and some are missing; sequencing was by immunoSEQ multiplex PCR. The sample has hundreds of thousands of clones, around 84% seen once; the top ten hold under 2%. Trimming removed 3 bases from V and 5 bases from J, with 28 bases in between. Looked up from germline, CDR1 is SEHNR and CDR2 is FQNEAQ (reference sequence). There are 19 residues in the CDR3. This sample is part of a study of blood T cell repertoires in COVID-19. In the study overall: Collection of acute and convalescent COVID-19 samples took place in the United States, Italy and Spain.

Categorization into cohorts depended on clinical history that participants reported. Someone with COVID-19 had been met by exposed participants within 2 weeks before study entry. The rearrangement joins TRBV7-9 to TRBJ2-5, with D possibly TRBD2 on 6 matching bases. The TCR comes from a woman aged 25 to 39 who had been exposed to COVID-19. The sequenced sample was PBMCs or T cells enriched from blood (not recorded which). CDR3 in DNA: TGTGCCAGCAGCTTTAATAGGAGAGAGGGAGGTAGGTTGGGGGAGACCCAGTACTTC. Amino acid sequence: CASSFNRREGGRLGETQYF.